This T cell receptor beta chain was captured by sequencing in a study of T cells in Graves' hyperthyroidism and ophthalmopathy. Turning to the study itself: Blood was drawn when the patient was first diagnosed and still untreated. General study points: The model identified upcoming ophthalmopathy a median approximately 6.4 months ahead of onset.

Amplified TCR beta CDR3 regions derived from RNA transcripts. HTBI primers were the set used in a first-round RT-PCR of the TCR CDR3. MiXCR, applied by TCRdb to the multiplex PCR reads, yields one record per CDR3 protein. This table has roughly 100,000 distinct CDR3 sequences, 45% to 50% appearing once. Germline V lookup: CDR1 KGHSH, CDR2 LQKENI. This CDR3 has 13 amino acids. The ends were cut back, 2 bases at V and 5 bases at J, with 10 bases in the middle. For this clonotype: Its antigen remains unidentified.

Graves' hyperthyroidism is called stable when ophthalmopathy does not progress within 18 months. Clinicians diagnosed patients from clinical symptoms, serum thyroxine and TRAb, thyroid ultrasound and orbital computed tomography. The specimen was blood. The chain employs TRBV18 and TRBJ2-7; D gene ambiguous. This TCR was sampled from a man aged 40-49 years with Graves' hyperthyroidism. The CDR3 coding sequence is TGTGCCAGCTCACCATTGGAAGGCCACGAGCAGTACTTC. Protein product: CASSPLEGHEQYF.